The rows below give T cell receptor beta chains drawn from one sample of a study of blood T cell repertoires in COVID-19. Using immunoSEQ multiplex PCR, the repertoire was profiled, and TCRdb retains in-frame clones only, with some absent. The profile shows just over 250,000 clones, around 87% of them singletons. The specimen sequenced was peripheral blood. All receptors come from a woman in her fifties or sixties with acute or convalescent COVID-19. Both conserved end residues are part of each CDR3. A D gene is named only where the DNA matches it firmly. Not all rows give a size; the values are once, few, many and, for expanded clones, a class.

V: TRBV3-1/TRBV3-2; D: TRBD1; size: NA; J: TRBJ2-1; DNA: TGTGCCAGCAGCCCCGGGACAGGGGGCTTCAATGAGCAGTTCTTC; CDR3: CASSPGTGGFNEQFF
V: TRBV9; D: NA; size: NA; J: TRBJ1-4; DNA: TGTGCCAGCAGCGTATTCTGGGGCGGGGGTGAAAAACTGTTTTTT; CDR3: CASSVFWGGGEKLFF
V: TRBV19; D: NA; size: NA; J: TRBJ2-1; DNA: TGTGCCAGTAGTAGCGGGGCCGCCTACAATGAGCAGTTCTTC; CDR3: CASSSGAAYNEQFF
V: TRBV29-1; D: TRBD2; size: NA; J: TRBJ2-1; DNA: TGCAGCGTGGACCCGGGAGGGAGGGATGAGCAGTTCTTC; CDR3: CSVDPGGRDEQFF
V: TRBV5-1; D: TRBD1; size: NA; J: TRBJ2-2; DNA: TGCGCCAGCAGCTTTTTGGACAGGTTTGCATCGAACACCGGGGAGCTGTTTTTT; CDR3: CASSFLDRFASNTGELFF
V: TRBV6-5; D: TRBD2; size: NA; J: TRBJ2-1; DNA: TGTGCCAGCACCCGGACTAGCGGATACGAGCAGTTCTTC; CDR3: CASTRTSGYEQFF
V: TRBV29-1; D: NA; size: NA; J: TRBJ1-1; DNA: TGCAGCGTAGTCCCAGGATCTATGAACACTGAAGCTTTCTTT; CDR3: CSVVPGSMNTEAFF
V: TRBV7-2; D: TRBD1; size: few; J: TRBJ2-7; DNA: TGTGCCAGCAGCATAGGACAGGGGGCCTACGAGCAGTACTTC; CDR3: CASSIGQGAYEQYF
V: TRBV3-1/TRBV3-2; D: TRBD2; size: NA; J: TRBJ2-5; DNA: TGTGCCAGCAGCCATCGGCGGATTAGCGGGAGCGAGGAGACCCAGTACTTC; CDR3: CASSHRRISGSEETQYF
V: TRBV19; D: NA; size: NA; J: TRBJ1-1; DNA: TGTGCCAGTAGTATCGACAGGACACGAGAGGTTAGCACTGAAGCTTTCTTT; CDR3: CASSIDRTREVSTEAFF
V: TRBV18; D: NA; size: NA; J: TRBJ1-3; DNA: TGTGCCAGCTCACCAAGCGACTTCTCTGGAAACACCATATATTTT; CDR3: CASSPSDFSGNTIYF
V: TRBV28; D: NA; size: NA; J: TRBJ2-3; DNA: TGTGCCAGCACCGAGCGGCCCACAGATACGCAGTATTTT; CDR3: CASTERPTDTQYF
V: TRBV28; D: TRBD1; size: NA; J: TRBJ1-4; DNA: TGTGCCAGCAGCCCTTCGGGGACAGGTCGAGAAAAACTGTTTTTT; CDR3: CASSPSGTGREKLFF
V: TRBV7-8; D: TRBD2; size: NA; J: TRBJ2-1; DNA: TGTGCCAGCACCTTACTTGATAGCGGGAGGATGGATGAGCAGTTCTTC; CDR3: CASTLLDSGRMDEQFF
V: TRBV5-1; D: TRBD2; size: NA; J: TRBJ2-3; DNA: TGCGCCAGCAGCTCAGGGAGGGCCGGAGGCACAGATACGCAGTATTTT; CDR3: CASSSGRAGGTDTQYF
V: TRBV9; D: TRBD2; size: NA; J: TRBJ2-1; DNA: TGTGCCAGCAGCGACGAACTAGCGGGAGCGGGTGAGCAGTTCTTC; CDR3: CASSDELAGAGEQFF
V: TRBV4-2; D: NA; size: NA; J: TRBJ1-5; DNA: TGTGCCAGCAGCCAAGCCACAGCTAGCAATCAGCCCCAGCATTTT; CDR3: CASSQATASNQPQHF
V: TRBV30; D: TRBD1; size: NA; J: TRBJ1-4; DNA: TGTGCCTGGAGTTCCGGGACAGGGTACGAAAAACTGTTTTTT; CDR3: CAWSSGTGYEKLFF
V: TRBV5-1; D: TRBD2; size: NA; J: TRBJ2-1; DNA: TGCGCCACCACCTGGTCGGGAGGCAACAATGAGCAGTTCTTC; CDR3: CATTWSGGNNEQFF
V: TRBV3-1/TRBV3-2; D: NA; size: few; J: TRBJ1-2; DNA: TGTGCCAGCAGCCAAGTCGAACAGATCTATGGCTACACCTTC; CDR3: CASSQVEQIYGYTF
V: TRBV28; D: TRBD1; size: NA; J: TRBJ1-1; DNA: TGTGCCAGCACCTCGACAGGGGGAGCTTTCTTT; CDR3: CASTSTGGAFF
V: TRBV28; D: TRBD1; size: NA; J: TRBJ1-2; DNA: TGTGCCACGTCGGACAGGCCTCACGGCTACACCTTC; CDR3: CATSDRPHGYTF
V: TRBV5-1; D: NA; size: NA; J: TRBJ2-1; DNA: TGCGCCAGCAGCTTGAGGGGGAACTCCTACAATGAGCAGTTCTTC; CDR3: CASSLRGNSYNEQFF
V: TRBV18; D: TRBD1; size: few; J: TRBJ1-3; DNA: TGTGCCAGCTCGCTTTCCGGGACAGGGACAGGAAACACCATATATTTT; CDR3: CASSLSGTGTGNTIYF
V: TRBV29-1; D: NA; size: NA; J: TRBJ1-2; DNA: TGCAGCGTTGGGGGGGGCCAAGGCTATGGCTACACCTTC; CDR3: CSVGGGQGYGYTF
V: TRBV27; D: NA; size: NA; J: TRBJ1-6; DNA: TGTGCCACCCGGCAGGGGTTATATTCACCCCTCCACTTT; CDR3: CATRQGLYSPLHF
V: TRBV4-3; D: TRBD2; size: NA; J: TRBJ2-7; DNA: TGCGCCAGCAGCCAAGCACTAGCGGGAGGAACCTACGAGCAGTACTTC; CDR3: CASSQALAGGTYEQYF
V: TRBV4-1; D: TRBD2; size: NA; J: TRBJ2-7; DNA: TGCGCCAGCAGCCATACGGGGGGATCCTACGAGCAGTACTTC; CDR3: CASSHTGGSYEQYF
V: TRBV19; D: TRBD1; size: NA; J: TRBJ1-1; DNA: TGTGCCAGTGGGGACAGGGAGTTCTCGGCCACTGAAGCTTTCTTT; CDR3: CASGDREFSATEAFF
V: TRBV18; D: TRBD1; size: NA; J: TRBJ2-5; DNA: TGTGCCAGCTCACCTTCCGGGACAGGGTGGGAGACCCAGTACTTC; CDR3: CASSPSGTGWETQYF
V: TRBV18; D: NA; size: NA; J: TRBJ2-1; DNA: TGTGCCAGCTCACTTACAGGTGGTTCCTACAATGAGCAGTTCTTC; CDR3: CASSLTGGSYNEQFF
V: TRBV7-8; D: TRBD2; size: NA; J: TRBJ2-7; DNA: TGTGCCAGCAGCTCGGGACTAGCGGGGATCTCATACGAGCAGTACTTC; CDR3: CASSSGLAGISYEQYF
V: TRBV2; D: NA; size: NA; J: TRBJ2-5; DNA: TGTGCCAGCAGTGACCAGGGGAAACAAGAGACCCAGTACTTC; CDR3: CASSDQGKQETQYF
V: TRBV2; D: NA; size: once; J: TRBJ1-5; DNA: TGTGCCAGCAGCCCCGCGGGGAGTTTTCAGCCCCAGCATTTT; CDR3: CASSPAGSFQPQHF
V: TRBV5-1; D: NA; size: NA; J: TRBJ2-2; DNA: TGCGCCAGCAGCTTGGGAGCGAACACCGGGGAGCTGTTTTTT; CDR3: CASSLGANTGELFF
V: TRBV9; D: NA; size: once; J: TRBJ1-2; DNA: TGTGCCAGCAGCGTAGAATCGACAGGCCGGGGCTACACCTTC; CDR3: CASSVESTGRGYTF
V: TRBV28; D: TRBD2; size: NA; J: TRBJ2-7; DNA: TGTGCCAGCAGTTCCCCAGCGGGAGGGGGCGAGCAGTACTTC; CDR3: CASSSPAGGGEQYF
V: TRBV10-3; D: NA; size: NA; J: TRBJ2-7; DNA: TGTGCCATCAGTGATGACAGCAGAACCTACGAGCAGTACTTC; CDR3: CAISDDSRTYEQYF
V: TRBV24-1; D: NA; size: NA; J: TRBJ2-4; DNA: TGTGCCACCAGTGATTTGAGGCAGGAAAGAGCCAAAAACATTCAGTACTTC; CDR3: CATSDLRQERAKNIQYF
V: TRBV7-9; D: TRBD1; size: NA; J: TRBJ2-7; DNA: TGTGCCAGCAGCTTGAGCCAGGGGGCCAACGAGCAGTACTTC; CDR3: CASSLSQGANEQYF
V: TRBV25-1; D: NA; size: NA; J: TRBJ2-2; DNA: TGTGCCAGCAGTGAATTCCCCGGCCGGGCCGGGGAGCTGTTTTTT; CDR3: CASSEFPGRAGELFF
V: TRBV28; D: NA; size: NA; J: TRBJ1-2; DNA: TGTGCCAGCAGCCTCGGAGCGAGTGGGGGCTACACCTTC; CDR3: CASSLGASGGYTF
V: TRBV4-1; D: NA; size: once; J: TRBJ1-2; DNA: TGCGCCAGCAGCCGACCGACAGCGCCTAACTATGGCTACACCTTC; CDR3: CASSRPTAPNYGYTF